A selection of T cell receptor beta chains follows, all from one sample in a study of cytomegalovirus exposure and HLA in healthy donors. Generated by immunoSEQ multiplex PCR, the TCRdb table keeps only in-frame clones and is missing some. The sample has about 160,000 clones, 70% to 90% seen once. The specimen was PBMCs. These TCRs come from a woman aged 30 to 39 in good health and CMV-seropositive. Both conserved end residues are part of each CDR3. The D gene is left open where the match is weak. Part of the rows lack a size; the others show once, few, many or a class for expanded clones.

TRBV5-6,.,TRBD1,15,TRBJ1-2,TGTGCCAGCAGCCCAGCCGACAGGGTAGGGTATGGCTACACCTTC,CASSPADRVGYGYTF
TRBV28,.,.,16,TRBJ2-7,TGTGCCAGCAGTTCACCCAGGGAGGCACCTTCCTACGAGCAGTACTTC,CASSSPREAPSYEQYF
TRBV2,once,.,11,TRBJ2-7,TGTGCCAGCAGTTCTCTATACGAGCAGTACTTC,CASSSLYEQYF
TRBV7-3,.,TRBD2,15,TRBJ2-1,TGTGCCAGCAGCCCTAGCGGGGGGGCGAAAAATGAGCAGTTCTTC,CASSPSGGAKNEQFF
TRBV5-4,.,TRBD1,14,TRBJ2-7,TGTGCCAGCAGCGGGACAGGGGTGTCCTACGAGCAGTACTTC,CASSGTGVSYEQYF
TRBV6-6,.,.,14,TRBJ1-1,TGTGCCAGCAGCACAGGGCCGGTGAACACTGAAGCTTTCTTT,CASSTGPVNTEAFF
TRBV30,.,TRBD1,13,TRBJ1-6,TGTGCCTGGGGGACAGGATGGGCTTCACCCCTCCACTTT,CAWGTGWASPLHF
TRBV6-1,.,TRBD2,16,TRBJ2-4,TGTGCCAGCAGTGTGTCTGGGACTAGCTTGAGAAACATTCAGTACTTC,CASSVSGTSLRNIQYF
TRBV19,once,.,19,TRBJ2-1,TGTGCCAGTAGTATACGCTGGGCGGGGCTCGACCCCGCCTACAATGAGCAGTTCTTC,CASSIRWAGLDPAYNEQFF
TRBV5-1,.,TRBD1,14,TRBJ1-4,TGCGCCAGCAGCCTCGGGACAGGTATTGAAAAACTGTTTTTT,CASSLGTGIEKLFF
TRBV19,.,.,13,TRBJ2-7,TGTGCCAGTAGTTTCCGAGGGACCTACGAGCAGTACTTC,CASSFRGTYEQYF
TRBV6-5,.,TRBD1,15,TRBJ2-2,TGTGCCAGCAGATTAGTGACAGGGGGAACCGGGGAGCTGTTTTTT,CASRLVTGGTGELFF
TRBV12-5,.,TRBD1,17,TRBJ1-5,TGTGCTAGTGGTTTGGTAACCGGGACAGGCCTTAATCAGCCCCAGCATTTT,CASGLVTGTGLNQPQHF
TRBV18,once,.,17,TRBJ2-7,TGTGCCAGCTCACCTCCGGGACACACCTTCGACTCCTACGAGCAGTACTTC,CASSPPGHTFDSYEQYF